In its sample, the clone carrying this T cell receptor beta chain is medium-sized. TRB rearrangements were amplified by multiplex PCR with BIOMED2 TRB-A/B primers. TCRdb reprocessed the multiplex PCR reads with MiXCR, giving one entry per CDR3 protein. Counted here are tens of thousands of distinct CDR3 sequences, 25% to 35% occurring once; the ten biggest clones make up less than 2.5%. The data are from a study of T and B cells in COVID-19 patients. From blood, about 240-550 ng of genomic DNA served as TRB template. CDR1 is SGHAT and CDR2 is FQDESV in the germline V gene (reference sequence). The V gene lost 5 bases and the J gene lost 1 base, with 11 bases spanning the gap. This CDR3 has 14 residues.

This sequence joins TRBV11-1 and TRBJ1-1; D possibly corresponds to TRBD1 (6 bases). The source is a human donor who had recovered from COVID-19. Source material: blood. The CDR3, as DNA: TGTGCCAGCAGCATCCTCAGGGGGAACACTGAAGCTTTCTTT. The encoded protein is CASSILRGNTEAFF.